This passage covers 9 T cell receptor beta chains from one sample sequenced in a study of cytomegalovirus exposure and HLA in healthy donors. The PCR used 60 Vbeta and 13 Jbeta primers. Sequencing used immunoSEQ multiplex PCR; TCRdb keeps in-frame clones, though not all of them. The repertoire holds some 150,000 clones, around 75% seen once, with about 3.5% in the top ten. Sample: PBMCs. The source is a man aged 35 to 55 in good health and CMV-seronegative.

The chain is built from TRBV10-3 and TRBJ1-2, with TRBD1 as a possible D gene (6 bases). This CDR3 region has 17 residues. V lost 6 bases to trimming and J lost 1 base, with 21 bases between them. The germline V gene encodes CDR1 ENHRY and CDR2 SYGVKD. This chain's CDR3 is CAIRETGSILFNYGYTF. The CDR3 nucleotides read TGTGCCATCAGGGAGACAGGATCAATACTTTTTAACTATGGCTACACCTTC.

This chain joins TRBV10-3 and TRBJ2-7, with D perhaps matching TRBD1 (5 bases). This CDR3 has 12 residues. Between the trimmed V and J ends, which lost 6 bases and 1 base, there was a span of 7 bases. Looked up from germline, CDR1 is ENHRY and CDR2 is SYGVKD. CDR3 sequence (DNA): TGTGCCATCAGACAGGATTCCTACGAGCAGTACTTC. It yields the protein CAIRQDSYEQYF.

The chain employs TRBV7-3 and TRBJ2-2; 8 bases fit TRBD1. The J segment lost 5 bases and the V segment lost 5 bases, leaving 7 bases of the junction unmatched. The CDR3 runs 15 residues. Germline loops: CDR1 SGHTA, CDR2 FQGTGA. The CDR3 DNA is TGTGCCAGCAGCCCACTGGACAGGGAGACCGGGGAGCTGTTTTTT. Translated: CASSPLDRETGELFF.

The V and J genes are TRBV6-5 and TRBJ1-2; D is possibly TRBD1 (5 bases). Germline CDR1 reads MNHEY; CDR2 reads SVGAGI. Trimming pared 5 bases from V and 4 bases from J, leaving 11 bases between. This CDR3 has 13 amino acids. CDR3 coding DNA: TGTGCCAGCAGTCCAGACAGTGGCTATGGCTACACCTTC. Protein product: CASSPDSGYGYTF.

CDR3 sequence: CASSLGPGVNEQYF. CDR3 nucleotides: TGTGCCAGCAGCTTAGGACCCGGGGTCAACGAGCAGTACTTC. The chain couples TRBV7-8 to TRBJ2-7, with a tentative D call TRBD2 (5 bases). Trimming removed 1 base at V and 5 bases at J, with 12 bases between. Germline lookup yields CDR1 SGHVS and CDR2 FQNEAQ. CDR3 length: 14 amino acids.

The rearrangement joins TRBV5-6 to TRBJ1-4; possible D gene TRBD1, 5 bases. Germline values: CDR1 SGHDT, CDR2 YYEEEE. This CDR3 is 16 amino acids long. Trimming pared 0 bases from V and 3 bases from J, leaving 12 bases between. CDR3 DNA sequence: TGTGCCAGCAGCTTGGCCCCAGGGAACCCTAATGAAAAACTGTTTTTT. Its protein product is CASSLAPGNPNEKLFF. Full variable domain (outside the CDR3, taken from reference TRBV5-6 and TRBJ1-4): DAGVTQSPTHLIKTRGQQVTLRCSPKSGHDTVSWYQQALGQGPQFIFQYYEEEERQRGNFPDRFSGHQFPNYSSELNVNALLLGDSALYLCASSLAPGNPNEKLFFGSGTQLSVL.

This clone showed up just a few times. The chain has TRBV2 and TRBJ1-2; TRBD1 might be the D (5 bases). CDR1 and CDR2 (germline): SNHLY, FYNNEI. CDR3 length equals 15 residues. The V end lost 4 bases, the J end lost 6 bases, and 18 bases lay between the germline ends. The CDR3 is CASSGRRGDVDGYTF. The DNA of the CDR3 is TGTGCCAGCAGTGGCCGGCGGGGGGACGTAGATGGCTACACCTTC.

The J gene is TRBJ1-4, the V gene TRBV2; 8 bases match TRBD1. Germline trimming cut 6 bases from V and 3 bases from J; bases unmatched to any gene: 6. CDR1 is SNHLY and CDR2 is FYNNEI in the germline V gene. This CDR3 region has 15 residues. CDR3 sequence: CASRRGQGPNEKLFF. In DNA form, the CDR3 reads TGTGCCAGCAGACGCGGACAGGGACCTAATGAAAAACTGTTTTTT.

V gene TRBV19 combines with J gene TRBJ2-3, with a possible D match to TRBD1 (5 bases). From germline, CDR1 is LNHDA and CDR2 SQIVND (reference sequence). CDR3 length: 13 residues. The ends were cut back, 8 bases at V and 1 base at J, with 10 bases in the middle. The CDR3 sequence: CASSDTRTDTQYF. In nucleotides, the CDR3 is TGTGCCAGTTCGGACACCCGCACAGATACGCAGTATTTT.